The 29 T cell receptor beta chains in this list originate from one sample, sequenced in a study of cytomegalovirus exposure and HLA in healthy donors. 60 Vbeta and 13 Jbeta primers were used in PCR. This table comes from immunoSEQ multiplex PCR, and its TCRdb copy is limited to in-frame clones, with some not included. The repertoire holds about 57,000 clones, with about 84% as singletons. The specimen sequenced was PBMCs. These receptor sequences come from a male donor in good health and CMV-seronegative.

The CDR3 spells CASSEGGLVSTEAFF. The CDR3 DNA reads TGTGCCAGCAGTGAGGGGGGGCTTGTGAGCACTGAAGCTTTCTTT. The chain employs TRBV2 and TRBJ1-1; a possible D gene is TRBD1 (6 bases). V was trimmed by 3 bases and J by 4 bases, leaving 15 bases between them. From germline, CDR1 is SNHLY and CDR2 FYNNEI. The length of the CDR3 is 15 residues.

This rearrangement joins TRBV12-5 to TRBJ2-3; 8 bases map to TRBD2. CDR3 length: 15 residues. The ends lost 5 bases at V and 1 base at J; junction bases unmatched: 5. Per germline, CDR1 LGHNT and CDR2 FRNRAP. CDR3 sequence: CASGVGGAGTDTQYF. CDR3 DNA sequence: TGTGCTAGTGGTGTCGGGGGGGCCGGCACAGATACGCAGTATTTT.

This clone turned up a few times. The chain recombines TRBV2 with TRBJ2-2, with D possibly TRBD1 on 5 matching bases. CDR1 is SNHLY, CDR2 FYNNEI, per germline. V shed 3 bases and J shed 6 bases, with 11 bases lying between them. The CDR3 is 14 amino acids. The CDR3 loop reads CASSDWGFAGELFF. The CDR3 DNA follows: TGTGCCAGCAGTGATTGGGGCTTCGCCGGGGAGCTGTTTTTT.

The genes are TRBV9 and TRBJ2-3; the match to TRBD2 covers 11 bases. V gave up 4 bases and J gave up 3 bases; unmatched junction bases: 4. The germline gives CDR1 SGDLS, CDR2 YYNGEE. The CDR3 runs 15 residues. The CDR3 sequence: CASSLTSGETDTQYF. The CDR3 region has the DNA TGTGCCAGCAGCCTGACTAGCGGGGAAACAGATACGCAGTATTTT.

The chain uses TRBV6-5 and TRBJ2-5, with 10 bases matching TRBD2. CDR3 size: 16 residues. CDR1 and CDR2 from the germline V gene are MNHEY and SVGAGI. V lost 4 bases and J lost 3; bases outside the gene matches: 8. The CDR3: CASSLGRGLAEETQYF. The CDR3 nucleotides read TGTGCCAGCAGTTTGGGCCGAGGACTAGCGGAAGAGACCCAGTACTTC.

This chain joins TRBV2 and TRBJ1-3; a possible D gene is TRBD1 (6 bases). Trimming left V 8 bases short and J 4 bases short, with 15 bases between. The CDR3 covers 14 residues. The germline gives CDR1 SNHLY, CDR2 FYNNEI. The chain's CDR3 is CASGRQAGGNTIYF. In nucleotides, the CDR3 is TGTGCCAGCGGCCGACAGGCTGGCGGAAACACCATATATTTT.

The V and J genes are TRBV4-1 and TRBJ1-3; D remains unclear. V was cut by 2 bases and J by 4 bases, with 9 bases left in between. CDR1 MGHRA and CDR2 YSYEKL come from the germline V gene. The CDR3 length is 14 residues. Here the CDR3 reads CASSQPGEGNTIYF. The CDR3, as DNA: TGCGCCAGCAGCCAACCGGGAGAAGGAAACACCATATATTTT.

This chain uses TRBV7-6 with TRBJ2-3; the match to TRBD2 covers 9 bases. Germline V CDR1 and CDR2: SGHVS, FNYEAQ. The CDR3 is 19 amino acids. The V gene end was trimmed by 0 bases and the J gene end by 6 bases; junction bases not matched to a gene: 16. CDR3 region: CASSLAQQQAGGLPDTQYF. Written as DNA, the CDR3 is TGTGCCAGCAGCTTAGCGCAACAACAAGCGGGGGGTTTGCCTGATACGCAGTATTTT.

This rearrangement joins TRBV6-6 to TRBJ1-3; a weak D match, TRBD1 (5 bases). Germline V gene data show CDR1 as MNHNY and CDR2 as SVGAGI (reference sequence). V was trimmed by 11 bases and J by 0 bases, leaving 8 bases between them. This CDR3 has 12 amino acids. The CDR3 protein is CAVRGSGNTIYF. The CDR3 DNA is TGTGCCGTTAGGGGCTCTGGAAACACCATATATTTT.

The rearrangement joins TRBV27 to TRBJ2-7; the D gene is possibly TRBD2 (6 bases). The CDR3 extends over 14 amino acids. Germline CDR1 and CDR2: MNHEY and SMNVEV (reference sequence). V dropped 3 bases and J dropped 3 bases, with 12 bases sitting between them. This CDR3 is CASSLAGTHYEQYF. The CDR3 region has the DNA TGTGCCAGCAGTTTGGCCGGGACTCACTACGAGCAGTACTTC.

The CDR3 spells CASSVAGAANYGYTF. The DNA for the CDR3 is TGTGCCAGCAGCGTAGCTGGGGCAGCTAACTATGGCTACACCTTC. The rearrangement links TRBV9 to TRBJ1-2; a weak D match, TRBD1 (5 bases). Germline V gives CDR1 SGDLS, CDR2 YYNGEE. V shed 0 bases and J shed 0 bases, with 9 bases lying between them. The CDR3 contains 15 residues.

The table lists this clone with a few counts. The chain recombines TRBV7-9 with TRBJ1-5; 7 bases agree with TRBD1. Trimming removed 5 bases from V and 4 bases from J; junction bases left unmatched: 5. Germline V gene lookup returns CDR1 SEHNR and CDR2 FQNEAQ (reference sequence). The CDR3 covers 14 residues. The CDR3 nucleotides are TGTGCCAGCAGCGCAGGGACAGATAATCAGCCCCAGCATTTT. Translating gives CASSAGTDNQPQHF.

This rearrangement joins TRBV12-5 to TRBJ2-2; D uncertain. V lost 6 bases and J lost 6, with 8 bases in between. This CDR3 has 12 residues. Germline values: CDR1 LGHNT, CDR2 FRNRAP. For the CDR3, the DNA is TGTGCTAGTGGGCAGTACCCCGGGGAGCTGTTTTTT. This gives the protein CASGQYPGELFF.

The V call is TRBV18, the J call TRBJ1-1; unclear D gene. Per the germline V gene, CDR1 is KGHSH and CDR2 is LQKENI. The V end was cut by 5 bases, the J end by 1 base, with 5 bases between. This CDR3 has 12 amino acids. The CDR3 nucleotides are TGTGCCAGCTCAAGCGCGAACACTGAAGCTTTCTTT. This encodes CASSSANTEAFF.

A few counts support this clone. CDR3 DNA sequence: TGTGCCTGGAAGGGGGAGTTCTCTGGCTACACCTTC. Protein product: CAWKGEFSGYTF. The chain employs TRBV30 and TRBJ1-2; the D gene is possibly TRBD1 (6 bases). Trimming pared 4 bases from V and 7 bases from J, leaving 13 bases between. The germline CDR1 and CDR2 sequences are GTSNPN and SVGIG (reference sequence). CDR3 length equals 12 residues.

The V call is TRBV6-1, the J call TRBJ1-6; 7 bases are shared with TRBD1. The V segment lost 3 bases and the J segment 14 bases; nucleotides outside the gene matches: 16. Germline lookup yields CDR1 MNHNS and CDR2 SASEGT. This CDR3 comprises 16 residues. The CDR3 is CASSDLRWDSPSALHF. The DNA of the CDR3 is TGTGCCAGCAGTGACCTCCGTTGGGACAGCCCCTCGGCCCTCCACTTT.

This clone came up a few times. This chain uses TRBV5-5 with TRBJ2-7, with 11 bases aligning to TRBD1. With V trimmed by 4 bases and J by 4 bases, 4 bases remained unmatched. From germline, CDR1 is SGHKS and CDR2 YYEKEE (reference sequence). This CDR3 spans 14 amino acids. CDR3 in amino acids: CASSQGTGGYEQYF. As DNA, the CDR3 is TGTGCCAGCAGCCAAGGGACAGGGGGTTACGAGCAGTACTTC. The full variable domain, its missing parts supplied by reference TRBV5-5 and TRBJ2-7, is DAGVTQSPTHLIKTRGQQVTLRCSPISGHKSVSWYQQVLGQGPQFIFQYYEKEERGRGNFPDRFSARQFPNYSSELNVNALLLGDSALYLCASSQGTGGYEQYFGPGTRLTVT.

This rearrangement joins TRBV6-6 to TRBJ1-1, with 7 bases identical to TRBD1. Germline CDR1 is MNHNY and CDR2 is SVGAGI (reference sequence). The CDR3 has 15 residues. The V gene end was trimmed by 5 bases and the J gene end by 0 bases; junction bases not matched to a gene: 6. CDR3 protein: CASSPRQGLNTEAFF. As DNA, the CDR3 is TGTGCCAGCAGTCCCCGACAGGGATTGAACACTGAAGCTTTCTTT.

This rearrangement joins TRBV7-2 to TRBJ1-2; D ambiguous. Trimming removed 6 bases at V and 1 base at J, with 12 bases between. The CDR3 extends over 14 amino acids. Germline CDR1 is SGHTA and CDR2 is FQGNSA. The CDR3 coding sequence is TGTGCCAGCAGGGCCAGACGACTTAACTATGGCTACACCTTC. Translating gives CASRARRLNYGYTF.

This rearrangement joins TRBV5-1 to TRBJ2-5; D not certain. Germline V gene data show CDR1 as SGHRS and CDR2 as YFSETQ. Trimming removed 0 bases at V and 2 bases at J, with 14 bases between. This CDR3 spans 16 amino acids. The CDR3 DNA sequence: TGCGCCAGCAGCTTGGCACCGGGTCTTCAACAAGAGACCCAGTACTTC. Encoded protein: CASSLAPGLQQETQYF.

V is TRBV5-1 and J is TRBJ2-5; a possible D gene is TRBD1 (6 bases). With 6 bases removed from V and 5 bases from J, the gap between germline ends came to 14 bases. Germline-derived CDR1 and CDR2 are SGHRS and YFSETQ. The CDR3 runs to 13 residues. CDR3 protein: CASMQGTGETQYF. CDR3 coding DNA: TGCGCCAGCATGCAGGGGACGGGGGAGACCCAGTACTTC.

The DNA of the CDR3 is TGTGCCAGCTCACCTTCTCAAACCGGGAACTCCTACGAGCAGTACTTC. Translated, it gives CASSPSQTGNSYEQYF. The V gene is TRBV18, the J gene TRBJ2-5; TRBD2 might be the D (5 bases). The end of the DNA fits TRBJ2-7 better, so the J call may be wrong. The CDR3 is made up of 16 amino acids. Germline assignment: CDR1 KGHSH and CDR2 LQKENI.

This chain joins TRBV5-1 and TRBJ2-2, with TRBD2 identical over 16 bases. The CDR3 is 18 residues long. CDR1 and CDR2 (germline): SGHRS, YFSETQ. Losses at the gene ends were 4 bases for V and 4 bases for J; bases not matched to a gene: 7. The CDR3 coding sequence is TGCGCCAGCAGCCCGGGACTAGCGGGGGGGCAGATCACCGGGGAGCTGTTTTTT. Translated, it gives CASSPGLAGGQITGELFF.

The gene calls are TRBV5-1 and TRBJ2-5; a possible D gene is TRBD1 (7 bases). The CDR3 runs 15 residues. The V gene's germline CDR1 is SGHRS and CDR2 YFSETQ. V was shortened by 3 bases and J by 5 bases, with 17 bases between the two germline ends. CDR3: CASSSAPGGIETQYF. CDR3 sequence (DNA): TGCGCCAGCAGCTCGGCGCCAGGGGGGATCGAGACCCAGTACTTC. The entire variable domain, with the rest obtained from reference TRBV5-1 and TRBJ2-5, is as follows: KAGVTQTPRYLIKTRGQQVTLSCSPISGHRSVSWYQQTPGQGLQFLFEYFSETQRNKGNFPGRFSGRQFSNSRSEMNVSTLELGDSALYLCASSSAPGGIETQYFGPGTRLLVL.

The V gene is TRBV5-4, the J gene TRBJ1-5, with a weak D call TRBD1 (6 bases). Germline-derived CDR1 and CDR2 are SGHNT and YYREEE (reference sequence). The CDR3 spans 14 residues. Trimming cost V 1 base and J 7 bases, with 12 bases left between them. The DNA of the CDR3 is TGTGCCAGCAGCTTGTGGGGGCGCGGCCAGCCCCAGCATTTT. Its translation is CASSLWGRGQPQHF.

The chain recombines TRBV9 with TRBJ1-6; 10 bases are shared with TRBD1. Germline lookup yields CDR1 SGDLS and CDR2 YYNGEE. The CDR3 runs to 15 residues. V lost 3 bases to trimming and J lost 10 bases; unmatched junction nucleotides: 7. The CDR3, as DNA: TGTGCCAGCAGCGCGTGGACAGGGGGTTACTCACCCCTCCACTTT. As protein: CASSAWTGGYSPLHF. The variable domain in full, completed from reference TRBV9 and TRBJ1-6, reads DSGVTQTPKHLITATGQRVTLRCSPRSGDLSVYWYQQSLDQGLQFLIQYYNGEERAKGNILERFSAQQFPDLHSELNLSSLELGDSALYFCASSAWTGGYSPLHFGNGTRLTVT.

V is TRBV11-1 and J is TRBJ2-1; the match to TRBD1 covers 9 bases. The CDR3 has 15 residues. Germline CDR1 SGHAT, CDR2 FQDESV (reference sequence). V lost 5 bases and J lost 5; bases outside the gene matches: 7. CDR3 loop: CASSTDRGFNNEQFF. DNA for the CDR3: TGTGCCAGCAGCACAGACAGGGGGTTCAACAATGAGCAGTTCTTC.

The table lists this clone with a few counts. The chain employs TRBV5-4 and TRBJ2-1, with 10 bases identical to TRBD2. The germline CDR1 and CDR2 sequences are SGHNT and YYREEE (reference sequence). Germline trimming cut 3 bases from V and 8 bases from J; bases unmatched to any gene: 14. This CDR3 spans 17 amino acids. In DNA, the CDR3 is TGTGCCAGCAGCTCCCTGGCGGGAAGCGGGGGGGCCGATGAGCAGTTCTTC. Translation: CASSSLAGSGGADEQFF. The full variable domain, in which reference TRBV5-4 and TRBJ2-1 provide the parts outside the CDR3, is ETGVTQSPTHLIKTRGQQVTLRCSSQSGHNTVSWYQQALGQGPQFIFQYYREEENGRGNFPPRFSGLQFPNYSSELNVNALELDDSALYLCASSSLAGSGGADEQFFGPGTRLTVL.

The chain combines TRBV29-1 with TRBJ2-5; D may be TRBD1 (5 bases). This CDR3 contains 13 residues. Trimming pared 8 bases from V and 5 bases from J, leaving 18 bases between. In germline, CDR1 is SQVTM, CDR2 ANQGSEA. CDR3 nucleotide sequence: TGCAGCCTTTCACAGGTTCCAGGGGAGACCCAGTACTTC. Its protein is CSLSQVPGETQYF.